This T cell receptor beta chain was profiled in a study of T cell changes during pregnancy in multiple sclerosis. Germline assignment: CDR1 SGHVS and CDR2 FNYEAQ. The CDR3 extends over 14 amino acids. V lost 1 base and J lost 1, with 7 bases in between. The data were produced by immunoSEQ multiplex PCR, yet TCRdb's version contains in-frame clones alone and is incomplete. The sample includes fewer than 45,000 clones, 88% seen only once; the top ten take under 7.5%. The starting material was CD8+ T cells from peripheral blood mononuclear cells, obtained in the third trimester of pregnancy. This receptor was identified in a female donor with multiple sclerosis, enrolled in a pregnancy study. This sequence joins TRBV7-6 and TRBJ1-1, with a possible D match to TRBD1 (5 bases). The CDR3 spells CASSLEGENTEAFF. The CDR3 DNA reads TGTGCCAGCAGCTTAGAAGGGGAGAACACTGAAGCTTTCTTT.